The T cell receptor (beta chain) described here comes from a study of radiotherapy plus CTLA-4 blockade in lung cancer. Study information: Patients showed objective responses in 15% to 20% of cases, and disease control was achieved by under 40%. Overall study findings and caveats: In blood, tumor-derived TCR clones expanded after radiotherapy plus ipilimumab.

The table came from immunoSEQ multiplex PCR; TCRdb's copy has only in-frame clones and leaves some out. The data contain 70,000 to 95,000 clones, around 87% of them singletons. Trimming at V came to 4 bases and at J to 0 bases, leaving 9 bases not matched to a gene. Per the germline V gene, CDR1 is SGHNT and CDR2 is YYREEE (reference sequence). The CDR3 is made up of 16 amino acids. About this clone: The antigen remains undetermined.

The rearrangement joins TRBV5-4 to TRBJ1-2; TRBD1 agrees at 7 bases. The sequence was obtained from a human donor with non-small cell lung cancer that progressed on radiotherapy plus ipilimumab. The sample here was peripheral blood, taken from a patient treated with radiotherapy plus ipilimumab. CDR3 coding DNA: TGTGCCAGCAGCCCGATCCGGGACAGAGCTAACTATGGCTACACCTTC. This gives the protein CASSPIRDRANYGYTF. The variable domain in full, with the rest retrieved from reference TRBV5-4 and TRBJ1-2, is ETGVTQSPTHLIKTRGQQVTLRCSSQSGHNTVSWYQQALGQGPQFIFQYYREEENGRGNFPPRFSGLQFPNYSSELNVNALELDDSALYLCASSPIRDRANYGYTFGSGTRLTVV.